A single sample is the source of the 32 T cell receptor beta chains below, sequenced in a study of molecular identifiers for immune sequencing clone quantification. Each CDR3 protein is one row after TCRdb ran MiXCR on the PCR reads. The data hold hundreds of thousands of distinct CDR3 sequences, with 15% to 20% observed a single time. The sample comprised naive CD8+ T cells from blood, with Jurkat cell RNA spiked in. Subset here: FACS-sorted CD8+CD4-CCR7+CD45RA+ naive T cells. Every receptor here comes from a human donor in good health. Some libraries in this study had Jurkat cell RNA spiked in.

The genes are TRBV19 and TRBJ2-1; 11 positions match TRBD2. Germline assignment: CDR1 LNHDA and CDR2 SQIVND (reference sequence). The CDR3 length is 14 residues. The V and J ends lost 5 bases and 5 bases, in that order; junction bases with no gene match: 2. The CDR3 is CASSQLAGDNEQFF. In DNA, the CDR3 is TGTGCCAGTAGTCAACTAGCGGGGGACAATGAGCAGTTCTTC.

This clonotype was observed many times. J is TRBJ2-7 and V is TRBV30; 9 positions agree with TRBD2. In germline, CDR1 is GTSNPN, CDR2 SVGIG (reference sequence). The CDR3 extends over 13 amino acids. The V and J ends lost 5 bases and 4 bases, in that order; junction bases with no gene match: 6. Written as DNA, the CDR3 is TGTGCCTGGGGGGGTAGCGGGGGTTACGAGCAGTACTTC. Its translation is CAWGGSGGYEQYF.

The chain uses TRBV12-3 or TRBV12-4 and TRBJ2-7, with TRBD2 matching over 7 bases. The ends lost 2 bases at V and 5 bases at J; junction bases unmatched: 12. This CDR3 region has 16 residues. CDR3 protein: CASSLRVLGGGHEQYF. The CDR3 DNA reads TGTGCCAGCAGTTTACGGGTTCTGGGCGGGGGACACGAGCAGTACTTC.

The sample holds a few counts of this clonotype. The V gene is TRBV7-9, the J gene TRBJ1-3; D perhaps matches TRBD1 (5 bases). V gave up 2 bases and J gave up 14 bases, with 16 bases separating them. Germline CDR1 reads SEHNR; CDR2 reads FQNEAQ (reference sequence). The CDR3 is 13 amino acids. The chain's CDR3 is CASSLSGQAIVYF. CDR3 in DNA: TGTGCCAGCAGCTTATCAGGGCAGGCAATCGTATATTTT.

This clonotype showed up just a few times. The genes are TRBV5-6 and TRBJ1-2, with 10 bases identical to TRBD1. V shed 4 bases and J 7 bases; nucleotides not matched to a gene: 16. This CDR3 region has 17 residues. Looked up from germline, CDR1 is SGHDT and CDR2 is YYEEEE. CDR3 sequence: CASSMPYPGQGNRGYTF. The CDR3 bases are TGTGCCAGCAGCATGCCTTACCCGGGACAGGGGAATCGTGGCTACACCTTC.

The chain has TRBV19 and TRBJ2-1; 10 bases line up with TRBD2. The length of the CDR3 is 16 residues. J gave up 4 bases and V 6 bases, and 9 bases lay outside the gene matches. Germline CDR1 reads LNHDA; CDR2 reads SQIVND (reference sequence). CDR3 residues: CASRPLGSGRYNEQFF. In DNA, the CDR3 is TGTGCCAGTAGACCGCTTGGTAGCGGGAGGTACAATGAGCAGTTCTTC.

The table lists this clonotype with many counts. V is TRBV20-1 and J is TRBJ2-7; D is unresolved. The V and J ends lost 8 bases and 2 bases respectively, with 7 bases between them. The CDR3 has 10 amino acids. From germline, CDR1 is DFQATT and CDR2 SNEGSKA (reference sequence). CDR3 bases: TGCAGTATGAGTACCTACGAGCAGTACTTC. Amino acids: CSMSTYEQYF.

This clonotype has a count of ten or more. The chain recombines TRBV21-1 with TRBJ2-5. TRBV21-1 is a pseudogene. The CDR3 loop spans 12 amino acids. CDR3 bases: TGTGCCAGCAGCAAAGAGAAGGAGACCCAGTACTTC. Translation: CASSKEKETQYF.

This clonotype was seen a handful of times. The V and J genes are TRBV9 and TRBJ2-1, with 9 bases lining up with TRBD2. Germline CDR1 reads SGDLS; CDR2 reads YYNGEE. The CDR3 extends over 15 amino acids. V was clipped by 4 bases and J by 8 bases; unmatched bases: 10. The CDR3 bases are TGTGCCAGCAGCCCGCCCGGGACTAGCAGTTATGAGCAGTTCTTC. It encodes CASSPPGTSSYEQFF.

This clonotype was counted many times. The V and J genes are TRBV7-2 and TRBJ2-7; D is ambiguous. V was trimmed by 5 bases and J by 6 bases, leaving 17 bases between them. Germline CDR1 is SGHTA and CDR2 is FQGNSA. This CDR3 spans 14 amino acids. The CDR3 DNA sequence: TGTGCCAGCAGCCCGCTTTTACGGGTGGCCGAGCAGTACTTC. Translated: CASSPLLRVAEQYF.

This clonotype was found a few times. The chain joins TRBV7-9 to TRBJ2-7; D not certain. The CDR3 spans 12 residues. Germline values: CDR1 SEHNR, CDR2 FQNEAQ (reference sequence). V was pared by 5 bases and J by 6 bases, with 11 bases between. The CDR3 bases are TGTGCCAGCAGCGGAGATGGGATCGAGCAGTACTTC. Amino acids: CASSGDGIEQYF.

This clonotype was observed many times. The chain recombines TRBV18 with TRBJ2-1, with 8 positions matching TRBD1. V shed 2 bases, J shed 7 bases, and the junction held 4 bases outside the gene matches. The CDR3 length is 14 residues. CDR1 is KGHSH, CDR2 LQKENI, per germline. The CDR3: CASSPVDRANEQFF. The CDR3, as DNA: TGTGCCAGCTCACCAGTGGACAGGGCGAATGAGCAGTTCTTC.

In its sample, this clonotype was seen once. With a much larger clone just one base away, this may be a read error. This chain links TRBV10-2 with TRBJ2-6; D might be TRBD2 (6 bases). The V gene's germline CDR1 is WSHSY and CDR2 SAAADI. The CDR3 totals 16 residues. Trimming stripped 4 bases from V and 0 bases from J, with 10 bases between. CDR3 DNA: TGCGCCAGCAGTGTGGGAGGCCCCTCTGGGGCCAACGTCCTGACTTTC. Translating it yields CASSVGGPSGANVLTF.

The rearrangement joins TRBV7-9 to TRBJ2-7; 8 bases map to TRBD2. CDR3 length: 14 residues. After removal of 5 bases from V and 5 bases from J, the junction contained 8 bases not matched to a gene. In germline, CDR1 is SEHNR, CDR2 FQNEAQ (reference sequence). CDR3 sequence (DNA): TGTGCCAGCAGCCGAGCGGGGGTGGTCCACGAGCAGTACTTC. This codes for CASSRAGVVHEQYF.

This clonotype has only a few counts. The chain combines TRBV7-9 with TRBJ2-1; TRBD1 matches 7 bases. Germline V CDR1 and CDR2: SEHNR, FQNEAQ (reference sequence). V was clipped by 5 bases and J by 4 bases; unmatched bases: 14. The CDR3 is 17 amino acids. DNA for the CDR3: TGTGCCAGCAGCAAGAGGACCCGGGACAGCGTTTACAATGAGCAGTTCTTC. Translation gives CASSKRTRDSVYNEQFF. The full variable domain, in which reference TRBV7-9 and TRBJ2-1 provide the parts outside the CDR3, is DTGVSQNPRHKITKRGQNVTFRCDPISEHNRLYWYRQTLGQGPEFLTYFQNEAQLEKSRLLSDRFSAERPKGSFSTLEIQRTEQGDSAMYLCASSKRTRDSVYNEQFFGPGTRLTVL.

Note on this clonotype: A junction boundary mismatches the germline segment, possibly from a read error. The CDR3 here is CAWEIWVNPEAFF. DNA of the CDR3: TGTGCCTGGGAAATCTGGGTGAACCCTGAAGCTTTCTTT. The chain employs TRBV30 and TRBJ1-1; no definite D call. The germline gives CDR1 GTSNPN, CDR2 SVGIG (reference sequence). The CDR3 runs 13 residues.

A note on this clonotype: This may be a read error: a much more frequent sequence differs by one nucleotide. The chain joins TRBV11-3 to TRBJ2-3; D may be TRBD2 (6 bases). CDR3 length equals 17 residues. Trimming left V 4 bases short and J 2 bases short, with 19 bases between. Germline values: CDR1 SGHNT, CDR2 YENEEA. CDR3 DNA sequence: TGTGCCAGCAGCTCTCCTAACGCCGGAGGGTCCACAGATACGCAGTATTTT. It yields the protein CASSSPNAGGSTDTQYF.

This clonotype was seen ten or more times. This chain connects TRBV7-6 to TRBJ1-1; the D is unclear. Trimming cost V 4 bases and J 5 bases, with 8 bases left between them. CDR1 and CDR2 from the germline V gene are SGHVS and FNYEAQ. The CDR3 totals 12 residues. The CDR3 loop reads CASSSPETEAFF. CDR3 in DNA: TGTGCCAGCAGCTCCCCAGAGACTGAAGCTTTCTTT.

Regarding this clonotype: The germline gene is not matched at one end of the junction; a read error may be the cause. The chain joins TRBV6-2 or TRBV6-3 to TRBJ2-1; TRBD2 matches 9 bases. The CDR3 contains 13 residues. Germline V lookup: CDR1 MNHEY, CDR2 SVGEGT. DNA of the CDR3: TGTGCCAGCAGTGGGACTAGCTACAATGAGCGGTTCTTC. Translation gives CASSGTSYNERFF.

Turning to this clonotype: Germline and junction disagree at one end, which may indicate a read error. The V and J genes are TRBV10-3 and TRBJ1-1, with D tentatively TRBD1 (5 bases). This CDR3 comprises 17 residues. Germline assignment: CDR1 ENHRY and CDR2 SYGVKD. The CDR3: CAVSESGLYNLNTEAFF. DNA for the CDR3: TGTGCCGTCAGTGAGTCGGGACTATACAACCTGAACACTGAAGCTTTCTTT.

This clonotype was observed at least ten times. The chain uses TRBV4-2 and TRBJ2-7; 9 bases map to TRBD1. This CDR3 comprises 16 residues. V lost 1 base, J lost 3 bases, and 7 bases stayed unmatched. The germline gives CDR1 LGHNA, CDR2 YNFKEQ. CDR3 nucleotide sequence: TGTGCCAGCAGCCAAGTCGCCGGGACAGGGAACTACGAGCAGTACTTC. Its protein product is CASSQVAGTGNYEQYF.

Concerning this clonotype: This sequence may be a read error, since a much larger clone differs from it by one base. The rearrangement links TRBV20-1 to TRBJ1-5; unclear D gene. Trimming took off 0 bases at V and 5 bases at J, with 5 bases between the two ends. Per the germline V gene, CDR1 is DFQATT and CDR2 is SNEGSKA (reference sequence). The CDR3 has 12 amino acids. The CDR3 bases are TGCAGTGCTAGAGAGGTTCATCAGCCCCAGCATTTT. Residues: CSAREVHQPQHF.

This clonotype was seen ten or more times. CDR3 in DNA: TGTGCCAGCAGCACGGCCCTCTACGAGCAGTACTTC. Amino acid sequence: CASSTALYEQYF. The chain links TRBV7-9 to TRBJ2-7; no clear D. V was shortened by 5 bases and J by 3 bases, with 8 bases between the two germline ends. CDR1 is SEHNR and CDR2 is FQNEAQ in the germline V gene (reference sequence). The CDR3 runs to 12 residues.

Ten or more counts support this clonotype. The rearrangement joins TRBV4-1 to TRBJ2-7; 11 bases line up with TRBD2. Losses at the gene ends were 0 bases for V and 2 bases for J; bases not matched to a gene: 9. There are 18 residues in the CDR3. CDR1 MGHRA and CDR2 YSYEKL come from the germline V gene. CDR3 DNA sequence: TGCGCCAGCAGCCAAGAATCGACTAGCGGGGTTCTTACCTACGAGCAGTACTTC. Encoded protein: CASSQESTSGVLTYEQYF.

The table lists this clonotype with a few counts. J is TRBJ2-1 and V is TRBV27; D is perhaps TRBD2 (5 bases). This CDR3 contains 12 residues. Germline V gene data show CDR1 as MNHEY and CDR2 as SMNVEV (reference sequence). The ends were cut back, 6 bases at V and 8 bases at J, with 11 bases in the middle. For the CDR3, the DNA is TGTGCCAGCAGCCCGCCGGGGTATGAGCAGTTCTTC. Amino acids: CASSPPGYEQFF.

This clonotype has at least ten counts. The chain is built from TRBV7-9 and TRBJ1-3; unclear D gene. CDR3 length: 14 amino acids. Germline V lookup: CDR1 SEHNR, CDR2 FQNEAQ (reference sequence). The germline V and J ends were trimmed by 10 bases and 0 bases, with 13 bases remaining between them. The CDR3 loop reads CATHLSDSGNTIYF. DNA of the CDR3: TGTGCCACTCATTTGTCGGACTCTGGAAACACCATATATTTT.

This clonotype occurred many times. V is TRBV6-5 and J is TRBJ1-1, with 9 bases that match TRBD1. The CDR3 is made up of 15 amino acids. Germline CDR1 MNHEY, CDR2 SVGAGI. V shed 6 bases and J 1 base; nucleotides not matched to a gene: 6. The CDR3 sequence: CASRPGQGRNTEAFF. The CDR3 DNA sequence: TGTGCCAGCAGACCGGGACAGGGACGGAACACTGAAGCTTTCTTT.

V usage is TRBV28 and J usage is TRBJ2-7, with 9 bases aligning to TRBD2. Germline V gene lookup returns CDR1 MDHEN and CDR2 SYDVKM. Trimming cost V 7 bases and J 0 bases; bases outside gene matches: 4. The length of the CDR3 is 14 residues. CDR3 nucleotides: TGTGCCAGCACCGATAGCGGGAGCTCCTACGAGCAGTACTTC. This codes for CASTDSGSSYEQYF.

The chain joins TRBV10-3 to TRBJ2-3; D call uncertain. Germline assignment: CDR1 ENHRY and CDR2 SYGVKD. The CDR3 spans 12 residues. Trimming removed 8 bases from V and 6 bases from J, with 12 bases in between. The CDR3 nucleotides are TGTGCCATCTACCAACCTGGGGATACGCAGTATTTT. It codes for CAIYQPGDTQYF.

The sample holds a few counts of this clonotype. The CDR3 here is CASSFAASSEAFF. The CDR3 nucleotides are TGTGCCAGCAGTTTTGCGGCCTCCTCTGAAGCTTTCTTT. This sequence joins TRBV12-3 or TRBV12-4 and TRBJ1-1; D is unresolved. The CDR3 is 13 amino acids. V lost 3 bases to trimming and J lost 6 bases, with 11 bases between them.

As regards this clonotype: This may stem from a read error, because a much larger clone lies one nucleotide away. This sequence joins TRBV27 and TRBJ2-7; D is possibly TRBD1 or TRBD2 (5 bases each). V lost 2 bases and J 3 bases, leaving 11 bases between the germline ends. The CDR3 is 14 amino acids. Looked up from germline, CDR1 is MNHEY and CDR2 is SMNVEV (reference sequence). CDR3 bases: TGTGCCAGCAGTTTAGGGGACGGATTCTACGAGCAGTACTTC. It specifies CASSLGDGFYEQYF.

A note on this clonotype: A much larger clone lies one base from this, so it may be a read error. As the CDR3 is not closed by the conserved phenylalanine or tryptophan, this likely results from a read error. The chain is built from TRBV28 and TRBJ2-7, with a weak D call TRBD2 (6 bases). Germline CDR1 MDHEN, CDR2 SYDVKM. The CDR3 length is 14 residues. The V gene lost 1 base and the J gene lost 1 base, with 8 bases spanning the gap. Here the CDR3 reads CASSLYGTSYEQYL. The CDR3 bases are TGTGCCAGCAGTTTATATGGGACTTCCTACGAGCAGTACCTC.